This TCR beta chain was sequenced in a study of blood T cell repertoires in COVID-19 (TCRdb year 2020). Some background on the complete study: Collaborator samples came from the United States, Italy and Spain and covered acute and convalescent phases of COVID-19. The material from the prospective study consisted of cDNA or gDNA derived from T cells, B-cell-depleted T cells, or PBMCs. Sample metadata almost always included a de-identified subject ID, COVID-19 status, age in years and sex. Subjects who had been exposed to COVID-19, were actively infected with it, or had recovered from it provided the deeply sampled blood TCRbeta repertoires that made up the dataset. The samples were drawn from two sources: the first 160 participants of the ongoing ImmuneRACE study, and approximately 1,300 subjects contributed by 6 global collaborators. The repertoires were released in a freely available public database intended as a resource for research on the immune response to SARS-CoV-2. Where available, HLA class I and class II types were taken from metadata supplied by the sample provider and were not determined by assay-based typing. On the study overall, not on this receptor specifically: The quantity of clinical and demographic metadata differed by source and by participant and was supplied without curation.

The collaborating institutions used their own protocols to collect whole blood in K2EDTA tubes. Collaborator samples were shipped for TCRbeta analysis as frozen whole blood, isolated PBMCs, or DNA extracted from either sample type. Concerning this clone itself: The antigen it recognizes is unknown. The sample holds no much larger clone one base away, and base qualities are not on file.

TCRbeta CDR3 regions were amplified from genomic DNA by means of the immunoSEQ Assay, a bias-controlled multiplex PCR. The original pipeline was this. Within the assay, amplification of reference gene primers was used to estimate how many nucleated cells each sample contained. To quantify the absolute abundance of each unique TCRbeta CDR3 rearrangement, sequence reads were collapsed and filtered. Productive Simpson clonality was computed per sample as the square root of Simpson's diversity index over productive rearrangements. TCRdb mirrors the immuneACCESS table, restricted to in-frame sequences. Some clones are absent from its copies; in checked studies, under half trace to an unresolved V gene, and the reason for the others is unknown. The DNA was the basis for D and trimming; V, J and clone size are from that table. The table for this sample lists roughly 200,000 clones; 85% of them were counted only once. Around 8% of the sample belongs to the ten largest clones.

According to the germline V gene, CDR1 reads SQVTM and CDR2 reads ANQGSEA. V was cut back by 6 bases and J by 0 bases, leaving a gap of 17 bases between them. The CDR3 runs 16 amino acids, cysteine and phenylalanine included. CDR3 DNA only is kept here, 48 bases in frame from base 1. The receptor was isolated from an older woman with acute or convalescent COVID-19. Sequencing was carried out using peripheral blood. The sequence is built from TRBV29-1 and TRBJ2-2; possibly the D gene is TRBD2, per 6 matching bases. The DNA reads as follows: TGCAGCGTCACCGGGAGCCTTAATCCGAACACCGGGGAGCTGTTTTTT. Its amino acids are CSVTGSLNPNTGELFF.